These 7 T cell receptor beta chains were all obtained from the same sample, sequenced in a study of T cells in Graves' hyperthyroidism and ophthalmopathy. There were TCR beta CDR3 regions amplified from RNA transcripts. The HTBI primer set was used in a first-round RT-PCR of the TCR CDR3. TCRdb re-derived calls from the multiplex PCR reads in MiXCR, one entry per CDR3 protein. The table includes 450,000 to 600,000 distinct CDR3 sequences, approximately 20% detected once. Input material: blood. The receptors originated from a man aged 35 to 55 with Graves' ophthalmopathy.

This clonotype has just a few counts. Mismatch with germline at one junction end may stem from a read error. The chain carries TRBV19 and TRBJ2-1; 11 nucleotides agree with TRBD2. The germline gives CDR1 LNHDA, CDR2 SQIVND (reference sequence). The CDR3 has 15 residues. The CDR3 DNA sequence: TGTGCCAGTAGGATAGCGGGGGGGCCCTACAATGAGCAGTTCTTC. Translation: CASRIAGGPYNEQFF.

The chain links TRBV28 to TRBJ1-2; 7 nucleotides agree with TRBD1. Germline CDR1 reads MDHEN; CDR2 reads SYDVKM. J lost 4 bases, V lost 4 bases, and 15 bases had no gene match. CDR3 size: 17 residues. The CDR3 region has the DNA TGTGCCAGCAGTTCCCCAGGGGGATGGGATCTGGGCTATGGCTACACCTTC. Amino acid sequence: CASSSPGGWDLGYGYTF.

This clonotype has at least ten counts. One junction end disagrees with the germline gene, perhaps due to a read error. The chain links TRBV20-1 to TRBJ2-5; the D gene could be TRBD1 or TRBD2 (6 bases each). This CDR3 spans 14 amino acids. The germline gives CDR1 DFQATT, CDR2 SNEGSKA (reference sequence). The CDR3 DNA is TGCAGTCCTAGGGGGGCAGGGACCCAAGAGACCCAGTACTTC. Translating it yields CSPRGAGTQETQYF.

This chain connects TRBV2 to TRBJ1-3; D is uncertain. CDR1 SNHLY and CDR2 FYNNEI come from the germline V gene. Trimming cost V 2 bases and J 0 bases, with 8 bases left between them. The CDR3 sequence is 15 residues long. CDR3 region: CASSEWGISGNTIYF. The CDR3 DNA follows: TGTGCCAGCAGTGAATGGGGTATCTCTGGAAACACCATATATTTT.

V usage is TRBV5-4 and J usage is TRBJ1-2, with 12 bases that match TRBD1. With 3 bases clipped from V and 1 base from J, the junction kept 4 bases outside the gene matches. Germline values: CDR1 SGHNT, CDR2 YYREEE (reference sequence). The CDR3 loop spans 16 amino acids. CDR3 nucleotide sequence: TGTGCCAGCAGCTGGGGGACAGGGGGCGATAACTATGGCTACACCTTC. Its protein is CASSWGTGGDNYGYTF.

This clonotype was seen a handful of times. In DNA, the CDR3 is TGTGCCACCGCGCCCCTCCCCGGGGACCTCAACACCGGGGAGCTGTTTTTT. It encodes CATAPLPGDLNTGELFF. This chain connects TRBV6-2 or TRBV6-3 to TRBJ2-2; either TRBD1 or TRBD2 may fit D (5 bases each). Trimming shortened V by 10 bases and J by 2 bases, and 23 bases separated the two germline ends. The CDR3 runs 17 residues. Germline V gene data show CDR1 as MNHEY and CDR2 as SVGEGT.

Concerning this clonotype: Being one base from a much bigger clone, this may be a read error. The V gene is TRBV2, the J gene TRBJ2-5; the D is unclear. The CDR3 consists of 14 residues. Trimming shortened V by 6 bases and J by 0 bases, and 11 bases separated the two germline ends. Looked up from germline, CDR1 is SNHLY and CDR2 is FYNNEI. The CDR3 protein is CASRDLVDQETQYF. In nucleotides, the CDR3 is TGTGCCAGCAGGGATTTAGTGGACCAAGAGACCCAGTACTTC. The variable domain in full, with the rest retrieved from reference TRBV2 and TRBJ2-5, is EPEVTQTPSHQVTQMGQEVILRCVPISNHLYFYWYRQILGQKVEFLVSFYNNEISEKSEIFDDQFSVERPDGSNFTLKIRSTKLEDSAMYFCASRDLVDQETQYFGPGTRLLVL.